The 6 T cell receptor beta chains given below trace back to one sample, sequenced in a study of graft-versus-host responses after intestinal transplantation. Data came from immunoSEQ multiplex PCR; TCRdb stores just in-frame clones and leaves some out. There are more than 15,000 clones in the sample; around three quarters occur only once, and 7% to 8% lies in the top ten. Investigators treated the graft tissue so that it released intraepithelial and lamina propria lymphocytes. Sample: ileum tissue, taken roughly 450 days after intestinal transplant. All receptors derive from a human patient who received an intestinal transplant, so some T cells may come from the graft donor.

The CDR3 is CASSEELVGTPSDSNQPQHF. CDR3 nucleotides: TGTGCCAGCAGTGAAGAACTGGTCGGGACCCCCTCCGATAGCAATCAGCCCCAGCATTTT. The genes are TRBV2 and TRBJ1-5; D perhaps matches TRBD1 (5 bases). This CDR3 is built from 20 residues. Trimming cost V 1 base and J 0 bases, with 22 bases left between them. Looked up from germline, CDR1 is SNHLY and CDR2 is FYNNEI.

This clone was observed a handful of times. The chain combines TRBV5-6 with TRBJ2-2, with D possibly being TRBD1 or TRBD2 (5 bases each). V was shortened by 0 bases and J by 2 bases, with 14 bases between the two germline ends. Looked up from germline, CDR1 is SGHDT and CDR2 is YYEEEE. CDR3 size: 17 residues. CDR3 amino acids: CASSLAGAGENTGELFF. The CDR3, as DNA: TGTGCCAGCAGCTTGGCCGGGGCGGGTGAAAACACCGGGGAGCTGTTTTTT. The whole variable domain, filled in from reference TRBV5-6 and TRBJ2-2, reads DAGVTQSPTHLIKTRGQQVTLRCSPKSGHDTVSWYQQALGQGPQFIFQYYEEEERQRGNFPDRFSGHQFPNYSSELNVNALLLGDSALYLCASSLAGAGENTGELFFGEGSRLTVL.

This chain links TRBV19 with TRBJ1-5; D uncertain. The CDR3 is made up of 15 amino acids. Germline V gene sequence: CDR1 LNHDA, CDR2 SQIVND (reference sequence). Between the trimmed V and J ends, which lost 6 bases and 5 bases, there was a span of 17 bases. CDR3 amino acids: CASRLLSPLDQPQHF. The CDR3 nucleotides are TGTGCCAGTAGGTTGTTGAGTCCCCTCGATCAGCCCCAGCATTTT. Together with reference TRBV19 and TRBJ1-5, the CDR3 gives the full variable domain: DGGITQSPKYLFRKEGQNVTLSCEQNLNHDAMYWYRQDPGQGLRLIYYSQIVNDFQKGDIAEGYSVSREKKESFPLTVTSAQKNPTAFYLCASRLLSPLDQPQHFGDGTRLSIL.

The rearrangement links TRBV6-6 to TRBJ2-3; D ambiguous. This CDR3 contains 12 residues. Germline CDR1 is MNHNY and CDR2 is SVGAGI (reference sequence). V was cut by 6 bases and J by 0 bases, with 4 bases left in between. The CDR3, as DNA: TGTGCCAGCAGCCCCAGCACAGATACGCAGTATTTT. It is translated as CASSPSTDTQYF.

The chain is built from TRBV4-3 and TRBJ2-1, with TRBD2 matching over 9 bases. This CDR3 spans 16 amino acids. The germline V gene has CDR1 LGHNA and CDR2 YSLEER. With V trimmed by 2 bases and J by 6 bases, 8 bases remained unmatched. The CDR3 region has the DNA TGCGCCAGCAGCCAAAGTTTACTAGCGGGTTTCAATGAGCAGTTCTTC. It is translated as CASSQSLLAGFNEQFF.

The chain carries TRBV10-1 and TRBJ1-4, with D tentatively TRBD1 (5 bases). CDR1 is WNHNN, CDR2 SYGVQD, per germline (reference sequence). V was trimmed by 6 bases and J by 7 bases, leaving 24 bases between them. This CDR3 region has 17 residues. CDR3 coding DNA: TGCGCCAGCAGCCCGGACCCCCCCCAGGGTAGTCCTGAAAAACTGTTTTTT. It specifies CASSPDPPQGSPEKLFF.